These 13 T cell receptor beta chains were sequenced from one sample in a study of prognosis after radiotherapy for stage I lung cancer. Two-round multiplex PCR amplified TCR beta CDR3 from genomic DNA. Primers specific to each TRBV and TRBJ gene were used in first-round PCR. MiXCR, applied by TCRdb to the multiplex PCR reads, yields one record per CDR3 protein. The sample holds just over 30,000 distinct CDR3 sequences; about 30% are singletons and the top ten take roughly a third. The sequences come from PBMCs, collected before or after stereotactic body radiation therapy (not recorded which). Receptor source: a donor over 45 with non-small cell lung cancer.

This sequence joins TRBV9 and TRBJ1-4, with a weak D call TRBD1 (6 bases). The CDR3 is made up of 15 amino acids. CDR1 SGDLS and CDR2 YYNGEE come from the germline V gene. With 3 bases removed from V and 4 bases from J, the gap between germline ends came to 13 bases. The CDR3 DNA sequence: TGTGCCAGCAGCGCTACAGGGATAGTTAATGAAAAACTGTTTTTT. It encodes CASSATGIVNEKLFF. Full variable domain (remainder filled in from reference TRBV9 and TRBJ1-4): DSGVTQTPKHLITATGQRVTLRCSPRSGDLSVYWYQQSLDQGLQFLIQYYNGEERAKGNILERFSAQQFPDLHSELNLSSLELGDSALYFCASSATGIVNEKLFFGSGTQLSVL.

The V and J genes are TRBV6-2 or TRBV6-3 and TRBJ1-2; TRBD1 is a possible D gene (6 bases). Germline CDR1 MNHEY, CDR2 SVGEGT. Trimming removed 7 bases at V and 3 bases at J, with 18 bases between. CDR3 length: 15 residues. The CDR3 here is CASKRAGVLDYGYTF. The CDR3 DNA sequence: TGTGCCAGCAAGCGTGCAGGGGTCCTGGACTATGGCTACACCTTC.

This chain uses TRBV6-1 with TRBJ1-2; TRBD1 matches 7 bases. The V segment lost 2 bases and the J segment 3 bases; nucleotides outside the gene matches: 12. This CDR3 region has 17 residues. The germline gives CDR1 MNHNS, CDR2 SASEGT. This CDR3 is CASSELAVGDRDYGYTF. The CDR3 region has the DNA TGTGCCAGCAGTGAATTAGCGGTCGGTGACAGGGACTATGGCTACACCTTC.

This clonotype was seen ten or more times. The chain links TRBV7-2 to TRBJ2-7; D is possibly TRBD2 (6 bases). V gave up 1 base and J gave up 0 bases, with 10 bases separating them. CDR1 and CDR2 (germline): SGHTA, FQGNSA. There are 15 residues in the CDR3. CDR3 DNA: TGTGCCAGCAGCTTAGATTACGGGAGCTCCTACGAGCAGTACTTC. This gives the protein CASSLDYGSSYEQYF.

Many counts were recorded for this clonotype. This chain links TRBV6-1 with TRBJ2-7; D might be TRBD1 (5 bases). CDR1 is MNHNS, CDR2 SASEGT, per germline. The V and J ends lost 1 base and 3 bases respectively, with 19 bases between them. The length of the CDR3 is 17 residues. The CDR3 sequence is CASSEELRTPPHYEQYF. The CDR3 DNA reads TGTGCCAGCAGTGAAGAGTTACGGACACCCCCGCACTACGAGCAGTACTTC.

This clonotype was seen a few times. A far larger clone is just one base off, so this is likely a read error. V and J are TRBV6-4 and TRBJ2-7; TRBD2 might be the D (6 bases). The CDR3 contains 14 residues. In germline, CDR1 is MRHNA, CDR2 SNTAGT. V shed 8 bases and J shed 0 bases, with 14 bases lying between them. The CDR3 reads CASGGLHNSYEQYF. In DNA, the CDR3 is TGTGCCAGCGGCGGACTACATAACTCCTACGAGCAGTACTTC.

This chain connects TRBV7-9 to TRBJ1-1, with D perhaps matching TRBD1 (6 bases). The CDR3 is 16 amino acids. V was pared by 2 bases and J by 10 bases, with 23 bases between. CDR1 is SEHNR, CDR2 FQNEAQ, per germline (reference sequence). CDR3 sequence reads: CASSLRVRYREGGAFF. The DNA of the CDR3 is TGTGCCAGCAGCTTACGGGTTAGGTACAGGGAAGGTGGAGCTTTCTTT.

This clonotype was detected many times. This chain joins TRBV12-3 or TRBV12-4 and TRBJ1-5; D is uncertain. The CDR3 runs to 14 residues. V was pared by 2 bases and J by 1 base, with 6 bases between. The CDR3 DNA is TGTGCCAGCAGTTTACGGGAGAGCAATCAGCCCCAGCATTTT. This codes for CASSLRESNQPQHF.

This clonotype was observed many times. J is TRBJ1-2 and V is TRBV5-1; D remains ambiguous. The V gene lost 4 bases and the J gene lost 4 bases, with 14 bases spanning the gap. Germline values: CDR1 SGHRS, CDR2 YFSETQ. This CDR3 contains 14 residues. The chain's CDR3 is CASSNPTEVYGYTF. CDR3 bases: TGCGCCAGCAGCAACCCCACAGAAGTCTATGGCTACACCTTC.

This clonotype was seen only a few times. This may be a read error: a much more frequent sequence differs by one nucleotide. The gene calls are TRBV15 and TRBJ2-7; TRBD2 matches at 11 bases. This CDR3 has 15 residues. Trimming removed 1 base from V and 7 bases from J; junction bases left unmatched: 6. From germline, CDR1 is LNHNV and CDR2 YYDKDF (reference sequence). This CDR3 reads CATSRVLAGDGEQYF. CDR3 sequence (DNA): TGTGCCACCAGCAGAGTACTAGCGGGAGACGGGGAGCAGTACTTC. Together with reference TRBV15 and TRBJ2-7, the CDR3 gives the full variable domain: DAMVIQNPRYQVTQFGKPVTLSCSQTLNHNVMYWYQQKSSQAPKLLFHYYDKDFNNEADTPDNFQSRRPNTSFCFLDIRSPGLGDTAMYLCATSRVLAGDGEQYFGPGTRLTVT.

This clonotype was picked up many times. The chain employs TRBV6-2 or TRBV6-3 and TRBJ2-5; D is perhaps TRBD1 (5 bases). Germline loops: CDR1 MNHEY, CDR2 SVGEGT. CDR3 size: 14 residues. Trimming took 2 bases from V and 1 from J, leaving 8 bases between them. CDR3 in DNA: TGTGCCAGCAGTTACGTTGGGGCCCAAGAGACCCAGTACTTC. Its translation: CASSYVGAQETQYF.

Turning to this clonotype: A read error may account for a junction end that differs from germline. DNA of the CDR3: TGTGCCATCAGTGTAGGGTTGGAAGCTTTCTTT. It is translated as CAISVGLEAFF. This sequence joins TRBV2 and TRBJ1-1; D is unclear. This CDR3 has 11 amino acids. Germline CDR1 SNHLY, CDR2 FYNNEI.

This clonotype is deemed medium-sized. The chain carries TRBV6-1 and TRBJ2-7; D is perhaps TRBD2 (6 bases). CDR3 length: 16 amino acids. Germline V CDR1 and CDR2: MNHNS, SASEGT. V was pared by 8 bases and J by 3 bases, with 23 bases between. This CDR3 reads CASRPAGGAYYYEQYF. The CDR3 DNA is TGTGCCAGCCGTCCGGCAGGAGGGGCGTATTACTACGAGCAGTACTTC.